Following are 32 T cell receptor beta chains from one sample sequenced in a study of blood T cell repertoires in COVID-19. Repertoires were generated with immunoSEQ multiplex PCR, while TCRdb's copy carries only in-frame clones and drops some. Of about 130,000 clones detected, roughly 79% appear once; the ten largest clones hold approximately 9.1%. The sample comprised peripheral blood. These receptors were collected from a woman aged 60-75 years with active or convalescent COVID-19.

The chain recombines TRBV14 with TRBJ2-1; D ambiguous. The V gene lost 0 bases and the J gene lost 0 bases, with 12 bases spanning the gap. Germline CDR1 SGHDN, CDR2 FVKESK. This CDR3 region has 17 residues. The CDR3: CASSQDSAWSSYNEQFF. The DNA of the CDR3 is TGTGCCAGCAGCCAAGATTCCGCGTGGAGCTCCTACAATGAGCAGTTCTTC. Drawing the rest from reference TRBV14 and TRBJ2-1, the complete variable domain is EAGVTQFPSHSVIEKGQTVTLRCDPISGHDNLYWYRRVMGKEIKFLLHFVKESKQDESGMPNNRFLAERTGGTYSTLKVQPAELEDSGVYFCASSQDSAWSSYNEQFFGPGTRLTVL.

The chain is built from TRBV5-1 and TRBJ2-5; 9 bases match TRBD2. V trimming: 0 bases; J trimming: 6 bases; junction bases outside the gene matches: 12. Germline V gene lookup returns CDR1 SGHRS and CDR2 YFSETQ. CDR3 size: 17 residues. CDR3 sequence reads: CASSLALSGRGGQTQYF. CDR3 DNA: TGCGCCAGCAGCTTGGCCCTATCCGGGCGGGGGGGACAGACCCAGTACTTC.

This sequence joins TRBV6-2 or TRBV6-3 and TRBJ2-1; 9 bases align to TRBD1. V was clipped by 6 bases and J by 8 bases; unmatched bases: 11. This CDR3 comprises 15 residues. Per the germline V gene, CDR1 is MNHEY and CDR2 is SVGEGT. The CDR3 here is CASSKEDRGIDEQFF. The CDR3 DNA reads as TGTGCCAGCAGCAAAGAGGACAGGGGTATCGATGAGCAGTTCTTC.

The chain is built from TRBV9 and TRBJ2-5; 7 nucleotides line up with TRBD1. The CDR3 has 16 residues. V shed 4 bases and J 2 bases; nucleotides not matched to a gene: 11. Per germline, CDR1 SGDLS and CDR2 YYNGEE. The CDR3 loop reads CASSPRQGKGQETQYF. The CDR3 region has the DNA TGTGCCAGCAGCCCCCGACAGGGAAAGGGTCAAGAGACCCAGTACTTC. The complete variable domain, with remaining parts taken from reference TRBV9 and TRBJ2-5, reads DSGVTQTPKHLITATGQRVTLRCSPRSGDLSVYWYQQSLDQGLQFLIQYYNGEERAKGNILERFSAQQFPDLHSELNLSSLELGDSALYFCASSPRQGKGQETQYFGPGTRLLVL.

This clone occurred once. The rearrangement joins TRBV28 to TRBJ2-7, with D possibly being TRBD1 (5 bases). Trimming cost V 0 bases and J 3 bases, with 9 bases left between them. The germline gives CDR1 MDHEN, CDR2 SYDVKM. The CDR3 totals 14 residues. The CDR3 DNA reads TGTGCCAGCAGTTTATGGATTAGGGGCTACGAGCAGTACTTC. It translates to CASSLWIRGYEQYF.

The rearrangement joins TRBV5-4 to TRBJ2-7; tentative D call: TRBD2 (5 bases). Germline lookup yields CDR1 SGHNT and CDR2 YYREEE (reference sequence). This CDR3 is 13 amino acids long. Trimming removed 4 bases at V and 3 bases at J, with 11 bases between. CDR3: CASSPGSRYEQYF. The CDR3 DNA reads TGTGCCAGCAGCCCGGGGTCACGCTACGAGCAGTACTTC.

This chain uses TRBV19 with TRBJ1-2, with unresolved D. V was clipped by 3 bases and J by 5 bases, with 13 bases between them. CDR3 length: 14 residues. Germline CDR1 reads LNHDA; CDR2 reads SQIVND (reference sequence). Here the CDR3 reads CASSISPQSYGYTF. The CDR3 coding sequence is TGTGCCAGTAGTATCTCCCCCCAGTCTTATGGCTACACCTTC.

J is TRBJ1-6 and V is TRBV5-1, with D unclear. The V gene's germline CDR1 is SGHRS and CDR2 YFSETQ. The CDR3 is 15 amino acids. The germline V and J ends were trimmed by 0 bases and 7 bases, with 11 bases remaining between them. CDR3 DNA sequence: TGCGCCAGCAGCTTGGAGGTGACTTCCAATTCACCCCTCCACTTT. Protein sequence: CASSLEVTSNSPLHF.

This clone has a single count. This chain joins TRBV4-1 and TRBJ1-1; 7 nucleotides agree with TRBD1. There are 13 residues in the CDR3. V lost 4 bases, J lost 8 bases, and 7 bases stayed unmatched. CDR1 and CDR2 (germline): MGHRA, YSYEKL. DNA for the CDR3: TGCGCCAGCAGCCTTAGACAGGGACTCGAAGCTTTCTTT. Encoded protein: CASSLRQGLEAFF.

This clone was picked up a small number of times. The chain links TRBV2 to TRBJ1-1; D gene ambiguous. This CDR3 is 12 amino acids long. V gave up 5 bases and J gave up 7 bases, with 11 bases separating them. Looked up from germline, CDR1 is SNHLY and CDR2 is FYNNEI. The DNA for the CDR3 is TGTGCCAGCAGTTCCCGACATAGTGAAGCTTTCTTT. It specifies CASSSRHSEAFF.

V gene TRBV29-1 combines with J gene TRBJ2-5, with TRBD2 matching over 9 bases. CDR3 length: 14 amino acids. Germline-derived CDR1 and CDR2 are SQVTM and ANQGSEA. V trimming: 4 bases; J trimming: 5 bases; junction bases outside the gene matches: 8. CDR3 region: CSVGRAGGFETQYF. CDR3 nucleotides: TGCAGCGTTGGCCGGGCGGGAGGGTTCGAGACCCAGTACTTC. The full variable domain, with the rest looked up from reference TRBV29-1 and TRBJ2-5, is SAVISQKPSRDICQRGTSLTIQCQVDSQVTMMFWYRQQPGQSLTLIATANQGSEATYESGFVIDKFPISRPNLTFSTLTVSNMSPEDSSIYLCSVGRAGGFETQYFGPGTRLLVL.

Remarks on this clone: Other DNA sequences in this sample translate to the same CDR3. Here the CDR3 reads CASSLSGATNEKLFF. As DNA, the CDR3 is TGTGCCAGCAGTTTATCCGGTGCAACTAATGAAAAACTGTTTTTT. The chain links TRBV28 to TRBJ1-4, with D unresolved. The CDR3 covers 15 residues. Trimming left V 1 base short and J 0 bases short, with 6 bases between. The germline V gene encodes CDR1 MDHEN and CDR2 SYDVKM. Looking up the rest from reference TRBV28 and TRBJ1-4 gives the full variable domain: DVKVTQSSRYLVKRTGEKVFLECVQDMDHENMFWYRQDPGLGLRLIYFSYDVKMKEKGDIPEGYSVSREKKERFSLILESASTNQTSMYLCASSLSGATNEKLFFGSGTQLSVL.

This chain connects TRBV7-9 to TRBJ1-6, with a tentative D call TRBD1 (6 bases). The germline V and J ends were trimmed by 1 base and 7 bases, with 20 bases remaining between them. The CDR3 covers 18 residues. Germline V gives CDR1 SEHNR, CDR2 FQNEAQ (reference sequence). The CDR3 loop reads CASSLGQGSHSLNSPLHF. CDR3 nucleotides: TGTGCCAGCAGCTTAGGGCAGGGGTCCCATTCTCTAAATTCACCCCTCCACTTT.

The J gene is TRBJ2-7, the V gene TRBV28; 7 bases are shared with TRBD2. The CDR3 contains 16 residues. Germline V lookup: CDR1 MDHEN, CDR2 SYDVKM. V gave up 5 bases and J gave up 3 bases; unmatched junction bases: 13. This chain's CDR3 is CASSPGRARSIYEQYF. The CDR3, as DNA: TGTGCCAGCAGTCCAGGGAGGGCCAGGAGTATCTACGAGCAGTACTTC.

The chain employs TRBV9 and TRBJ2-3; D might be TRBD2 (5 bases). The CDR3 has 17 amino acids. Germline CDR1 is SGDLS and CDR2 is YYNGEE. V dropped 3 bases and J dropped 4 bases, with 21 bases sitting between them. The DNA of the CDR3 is TGTGCCAGCAGCGCCGCAGCCCCGGGATATCCTCCAGATACGCAGTATTTT. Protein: CASSAAAPGYPPDTQYF.

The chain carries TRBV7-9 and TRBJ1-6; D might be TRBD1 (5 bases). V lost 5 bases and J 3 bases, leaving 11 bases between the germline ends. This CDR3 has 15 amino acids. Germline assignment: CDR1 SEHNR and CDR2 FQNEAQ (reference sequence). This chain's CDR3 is CASSPQGDYNSPLHF. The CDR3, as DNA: TGTGCCAGCAGCCCCCAGGGCGACTATAATTCACCCCTCCACTTT.

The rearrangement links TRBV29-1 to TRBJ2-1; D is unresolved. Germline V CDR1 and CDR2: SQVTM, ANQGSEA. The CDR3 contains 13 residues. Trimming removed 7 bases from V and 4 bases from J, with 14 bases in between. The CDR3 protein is CSARPRLYNEQFF. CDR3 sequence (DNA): TGCAGCGCTCGCCCGAGACTTTACAATGAGCAGTTCTTC.

The CDR3 coding sequence is TGTGCCAGTAGTCGAGCGGGCGGCGTATACAATGAGCAGTTCTTC. This gives the protein CASSRAGGVYNEQFF. The chain has TRBV19 and TRBJ2-1; TRBD2 is a possible D gene (6 bases). Germline V CDR1 and CDR2: LNHDA, SQIVND (reference sequence). The CDR3 contains 15 residues. V lost 5 bases and J 4 bases, leaving 15 bases between the germline ends.

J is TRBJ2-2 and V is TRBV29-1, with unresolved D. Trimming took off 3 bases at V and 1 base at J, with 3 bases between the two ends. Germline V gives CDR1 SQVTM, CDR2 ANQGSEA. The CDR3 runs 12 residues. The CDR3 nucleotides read TGCAGCGTTGACAAGAACACCGGGGAGCTGTTTTTT. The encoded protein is CSVDKNTGELFF.

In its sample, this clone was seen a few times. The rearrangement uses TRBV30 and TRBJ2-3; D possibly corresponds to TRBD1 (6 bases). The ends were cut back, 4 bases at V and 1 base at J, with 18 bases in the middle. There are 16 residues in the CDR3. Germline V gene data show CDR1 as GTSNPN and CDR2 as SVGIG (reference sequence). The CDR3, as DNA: TGTGCCTGGAACGGCGCGACAGGCACCCGCACAGATACGCAGTATTTT. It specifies CAWNGATGTRTDTQYF.

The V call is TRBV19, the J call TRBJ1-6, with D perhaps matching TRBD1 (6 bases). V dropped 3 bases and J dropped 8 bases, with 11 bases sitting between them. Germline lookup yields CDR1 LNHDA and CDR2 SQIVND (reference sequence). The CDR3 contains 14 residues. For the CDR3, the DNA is TGTGCCAGTAGTATCCAGGACAGAGATTCACCCCTCCACTTT. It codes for CASSIQDRDSPLHF. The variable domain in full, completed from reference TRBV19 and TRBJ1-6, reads DGGITQSPKYLFRKEGQNVTLSCEQNLNHDAMYWYRQDPGQGLRLIYYSQIVNDFQKGDIAEGYSVSREKKESFPLTVTSAQKNPTAFYLCASSIQDRDSPLHFGNGTRLTVT.

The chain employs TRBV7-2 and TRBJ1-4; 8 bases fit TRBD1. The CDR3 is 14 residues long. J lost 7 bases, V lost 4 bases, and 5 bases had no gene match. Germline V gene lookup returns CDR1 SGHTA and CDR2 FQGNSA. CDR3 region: CASSSDRGSEKLFF. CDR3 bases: TGTGCCAGCAGCTCAGACAGGGGCTCTGAAAAACTGTTTTTT. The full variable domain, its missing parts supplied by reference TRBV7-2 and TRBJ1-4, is GAGVSQSPSNKVTEKGKDVELRCDPISGHTALYWYRQSLGQGLEFLIYFQGNSAPDKSGLPSDRFSAERTGGSVSTLTIQRTQQEDSAVYLCASSSDRGSEKLFFGSGTQLSVL.

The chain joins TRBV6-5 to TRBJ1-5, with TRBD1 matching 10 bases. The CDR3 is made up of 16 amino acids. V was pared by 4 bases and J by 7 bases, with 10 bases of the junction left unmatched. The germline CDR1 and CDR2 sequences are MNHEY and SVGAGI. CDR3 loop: CASSSGTGAKRQPQHF. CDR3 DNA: TGTGCCAGCAGTTCCGGGACAGGGGCGAAGCGCCAGCCCCAGCATTTT.

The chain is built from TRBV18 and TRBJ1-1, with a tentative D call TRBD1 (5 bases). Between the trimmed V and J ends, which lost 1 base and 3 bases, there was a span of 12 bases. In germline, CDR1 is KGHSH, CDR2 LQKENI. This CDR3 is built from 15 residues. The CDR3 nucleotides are TGTGCCAGCTCACCACGGTCAGGGCTCGACACTGAAGCTTTCTTT. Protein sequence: CASSPRSGLDTEAFF.

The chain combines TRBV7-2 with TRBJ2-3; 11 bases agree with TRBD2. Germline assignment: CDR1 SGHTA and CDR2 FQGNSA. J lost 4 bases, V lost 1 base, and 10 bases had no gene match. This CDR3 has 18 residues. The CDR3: CASSLEWASGGYSDTQYF. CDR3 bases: TGTGCCAGCAGCTTAGAATGGGCTAGCGGGGGGTACTCAGATACGCAGTATTTT.

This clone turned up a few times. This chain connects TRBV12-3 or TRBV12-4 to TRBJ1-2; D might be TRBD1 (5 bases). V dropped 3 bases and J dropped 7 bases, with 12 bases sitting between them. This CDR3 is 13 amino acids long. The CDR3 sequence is CASSFGAGRGYTF. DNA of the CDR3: TGTGCCAGCAGTTTTGGGGCAGGTCGTGGCTACACCTTC.

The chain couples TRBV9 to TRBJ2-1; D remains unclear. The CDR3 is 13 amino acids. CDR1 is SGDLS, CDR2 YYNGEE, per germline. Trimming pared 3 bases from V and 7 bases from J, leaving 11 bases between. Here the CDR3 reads CASSGSFGNEQFF. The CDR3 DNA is TGTGCCAGCAGCGGGAGTTTCGGAAATGAGCAGTTCTTC.

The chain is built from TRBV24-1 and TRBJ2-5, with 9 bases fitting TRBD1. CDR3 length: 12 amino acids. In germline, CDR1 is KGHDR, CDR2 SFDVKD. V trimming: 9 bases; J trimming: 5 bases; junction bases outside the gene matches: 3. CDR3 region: CATGQGYETQYF. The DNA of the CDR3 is TGTGCCACCGGACAGGGGTACGAGACCCAGTACTTC.

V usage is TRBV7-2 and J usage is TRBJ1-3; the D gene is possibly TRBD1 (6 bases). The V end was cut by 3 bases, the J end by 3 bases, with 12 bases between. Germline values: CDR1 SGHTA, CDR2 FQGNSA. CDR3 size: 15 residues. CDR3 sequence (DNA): TGTGCCAGCAGCTTTTCAGGGGCTCGTGGAAACACCATATATTTT. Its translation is CASSFSGARGNTIYF.

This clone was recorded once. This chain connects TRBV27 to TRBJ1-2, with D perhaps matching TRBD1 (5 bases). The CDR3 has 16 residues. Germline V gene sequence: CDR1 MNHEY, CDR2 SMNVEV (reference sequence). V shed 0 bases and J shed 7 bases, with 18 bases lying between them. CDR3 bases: TGTGCCAGCAGTTTATCGGTCGTTTCATTGGGGGGTGGCTACACCTTC. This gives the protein CASSLSVVSLGGGYTF.

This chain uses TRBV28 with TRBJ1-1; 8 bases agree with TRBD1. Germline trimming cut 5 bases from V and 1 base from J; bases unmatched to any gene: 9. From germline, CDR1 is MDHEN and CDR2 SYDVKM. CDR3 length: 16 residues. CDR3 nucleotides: TGTGCCAGCAGTCTTTCCCAGGGGGCTGGGAACACTGAAGCTTTCTTT. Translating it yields CASSLSQGAGNTEAFF.

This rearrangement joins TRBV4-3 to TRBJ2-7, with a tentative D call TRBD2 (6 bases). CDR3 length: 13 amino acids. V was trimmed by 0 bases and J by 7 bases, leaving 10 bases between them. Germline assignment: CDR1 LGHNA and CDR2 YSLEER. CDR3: CASSQEPGGEQYF. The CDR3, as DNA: TGCGCCAGCAGCCAAGAACCCGGGGGAGAGCAGTACTTC.